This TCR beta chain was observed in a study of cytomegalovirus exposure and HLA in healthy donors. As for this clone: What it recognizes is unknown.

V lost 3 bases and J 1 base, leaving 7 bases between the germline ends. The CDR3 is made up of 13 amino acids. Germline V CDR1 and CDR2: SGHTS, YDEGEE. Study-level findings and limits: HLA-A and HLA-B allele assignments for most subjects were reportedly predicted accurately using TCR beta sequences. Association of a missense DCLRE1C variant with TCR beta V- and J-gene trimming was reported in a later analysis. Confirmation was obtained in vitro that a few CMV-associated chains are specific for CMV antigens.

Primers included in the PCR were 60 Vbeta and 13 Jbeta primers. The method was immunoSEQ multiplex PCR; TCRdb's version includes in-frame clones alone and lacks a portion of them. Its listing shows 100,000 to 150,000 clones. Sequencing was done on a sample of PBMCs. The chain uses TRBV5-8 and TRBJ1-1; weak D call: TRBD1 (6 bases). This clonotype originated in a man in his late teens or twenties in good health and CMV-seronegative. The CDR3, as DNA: TGTGCCAGCAGCTGGGGGCAGAACACTGAAGCTTTCTTT. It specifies CASSWGQNTEAFF.